Here is one TCR beta chain with its context. The CDR3 runs to 16 residues. Germline V gene data show CDR1 as MDHEN and CDR2 as SYDVKM. Trimming pared 4 bases from V and 6 bases from J, leaving 19 bases between. The entry originates in a study of blood T cell repertoires in COVID-19. Study context: PBMCs, B-cell-depleted T cells, or T cells were the source of the cDNA or gDNA that made up the material.

Repertoires were generated with immunoSEQ multiplex PCR, while TCRdb's copy carries only in-frame clones and drops some. The sample carries about 430,000 clones, around nine tenths recorded once. Those enrolled, adults aged 18 to 89 years, came from about two dozen US areas. The sequenced sample consisted of PBMCs or T cells enriched from blood (not recorded which). The chain links TRBV28 to TRBJ1-3; possibly TRBD1 for D (5 bases). The sequence was obtained from a woman in her late teens or twenties who had been exposed to COVID-19. CDR3 DNA sequence: TGTGCCAGCAGTTCTCTCGGGGGTATTATGGAAAACACCATATATTTT. Its protein is CASSSLGGIMENTIYF. The full variable domain, in which reference TRBV28 and TRBJ1-3 provide the parts outside the CDR3, is DVKVTQSSRYLVKRTGEKVFLECVQDMDHENMFWYRQDPGLGLRLIYFSYDVKMKEKGDIPEGYSVSREKKERFSLILESASTNQTSMYLCASSSLGGIMENTIYFGEGSWLTVV.